The 24 T cell receptor beta chains in this list originate from one sample, sequenced in a study of T-cell reconstitution after alpha-beta-depleted transplantation in children. The library targeted TCRbeta and was prepared with unique molecular identifiers. TCRdb ran MiXCR on the PCR reads and lists one entry per CDR3 protein. The sample records some 490,000 distinct CDR3 sequences, about 12% being singletons. The specimen comprised PBMCs from the stem cell graft donor, sampled from the stem cell graft. These receptors all come from a human donor who donated a stem cell graft to a child with combined immunodeficiency.

This clonotype has a count of ten or more. The chain employs TRBV12-3 or TRBV12-4 and TRBJ2-2, with TRBD1 as a possible D gene (6 bases). The CDR3 spans 14 residues. Deletions cut 6 bases from V and 5 bases from J, with 13 bases between. The CDR3 protein is CASRTDSRTGELFF. The DNA for the CDR3 is TGTGCCAGCAGGACGGACAGTAGGACCGGGGAGCTGTTTTTT.

CDR3 sequence reads: CASSLTFGGYTDTQYF. CDR3 DNA: TGTGCCAGCAGCTTAACATTCGGGGGGTACACAGATACGCAGTATTTT. The chain carries TRBV11-2 and TRBJ2-3; TRBD2 agrees at 7 bases. Trimming removed 2 bases from V and 2 bases from J; junction bases left unmatched: 7. This CDR3 comprises 16 residues. Germline assignment: CDR1 SGHAT and CDR2 FQNNGV. The full variable domain, rest sourced from reference TRBV11-2 and TRBJ2-3, is EAGVAQSPRYKIIEKRQSVAFWCNPISGHATLYWYQQILGQGPKLLIQFQNNGVVDDSQLPKDRFSAERLKGVDSTLKIQPAKLEDSAVYLCASSLTFGGYTDTQYFGPGTRLTVL.

Only a few counts were recorded for this clonotype. The genes are TRBV7-2 and TRBJ2-1; the D is unclear. V was cut by 5 bases and J by 9 bases, with 11 bases left in between. The CDR3 is 12 amino acids. Germline V gives CDR1 SGHTA, CDR2 FQGNSA. In DNA, the CDR3 is TGTGCCAGCAGCCCTTCATATGGTGAGCAGTTCTTC. Encoded protein: CASSPSYGEQFF.

The chain carries TRBV19 and TRBJ2-3, with 9 positions matching TRBD2. CDR3 length: 17 amino acids. With 8 bases clipped from V and 4 bases from J, the junction kept 16 bases outside the gene matches. Germline V gene data show CDR1 as LNHDA and CDR2 as SQIVND (reference sequence). The DNA for the CDR3 is TGTGCCAGTGGATGGGGTGCGGTAGCGGGAGCGTCAGATACGCAGTATTTT. Its protein is CASGWGAVAGASDTQYF.

This clonotype turned up a few times. At one end the junction does not follow the germline gene, possibly because of a read error. This rearrangement joins TRBV20-1 to TRBJ2-3; 11 nucleotides line up with TRBD2. The CDR3 has 12 amino acids. Germline CDR1 and CDR2: DFQATT and SNEGSKA (reference sequence). CDR3 nucleotide sequence: TGCAGTACTAGCGGGGGCCGAGATACGCAGTATTTT. Its protein is CSTSGGRDTQYF.

This clonotype showed up just a few times. The chain is built from TRBV20-1 and TRBJ1-3, with no clear D. The CDR3 loop spans 13 amino acids. Per germline, CDR1 DFQATT and CDR2 SNEGSKA (reference sequence). With 1 base removed from V and 2 bases from J, the gap between germline ends came to 6 bases. CDR3 in DNA: TGCAGTGCTAGAGCGGGAACTGGAAACACCATATATTTT. Residues: CSARAGTGNTIYF.

CDR3: CASSYSWLAKNIQYF. Here the CDR3 DNA reads TGTGCCAGCAGTTATAGCTGGTTAGCCAAAAACATTCAGTACTTC. V usage is TRBV7-8 and J usage is TRBJ2-4; D unresolved. Germline loops: CDR1 SGHVS, CDR2 FQNEAQ. CDR3 length: 15 amino acids. Trimming removed 6 bases at V and 0 bases at J, with 12 bases between.

This chain links TRBV5-1 with TRBJ2-3; 11 bases map to TRBD2. The CDR3 contains 17 residues. CDR1 and CDR2 from the germline V gene are SGHRS and YFSETQ. V trimming: 0 bases; J trimming: 6 bases; junction bases outside the gene matches: 9. This chain's CDR3 is CASSLVTSGSSTDTQYF. As DNA, the CDR3 is TGCGCCAGCAGCTTGGTTACTAGCGGGAGTTCCACTGATACGCAGTATTTT.

This clonotype was recorded a few times. This rearrangement joins TRBV7-9 to TRBJ2-1; 10 nucleotides align to TRBD2. V lost 4 bases and J lost 9; bases outside the gene matches: 6. Germline V lookup: CDR1 SEHNR, CDR2 FQNEAQ (reference sequence). The CDR3 length is 14 residues. As DNA, the CDR3 is TGTGCCAGCAGCTCCCTACTAGCGGGGACTGAGCAGTTCTTC. As protein: CASSSLLAGTEQFF. The whole variable domain, remainder taken from reference TRBV7-9 and TRBJ2-1, is DTGVSQNPRHKITKRGQNVTFRCDPISEHNRLYWYRQTLGQGPEFLTYFQNEAQLEKSRLLSDRFSAERPKGSFSTLEIQRTEQGDSAMYLCASSSLLAGTEQFFGPGTRLTVL.

CDR3 DNA sequence: TGTGCCAGCACCATTGAGTTCTCTGGGGCCAACGTCCTGACTTTC. Translation: CASTIEFSGANVLTF. J is TRBJ2-6 and V is TRBV6-1, with D uncertain. V dropped 7 bases and J dropped 0 bases, with 10 bases sitting between them. CDR3 length: 15 residues. Germline CDR1 is MNHNS and CDR2 is SASEGT.

This chain links TRBV12-3 or TRBV12-4 with TRBJ2-7; the match to TRBD1 covers 8 bases. Unmatched junction bases numbered 6, after V lost 3 bases and J lost 5 bases. This CDR3 has 14 amino acids. Here the CDR3 DNA reads TGTGCCAGCAGTTTTAGTAACAGGGGGGACGAGCAGTACTTC. This encodes CASSFSNRGDEQYF.

The chain is built from TRBV15 and TRBJ2-3; a weak D match, TRBD1 (5 bases). The CDR3 contains 14 residues. Germline V gene data show CDR1 as LNHNV and CDR2 as YYDKDF (reference sequence). The germline V and J ends were trimmed by 5 bases and 6 bases, with 15 bases remaining between them. The CDR3 loop reads CATSDAYGADTQYF. The DNA of the CDR3 is TGTGCCACCAGCGACGCTTATGGGGCGGATACGCAGTATTTT.

This clonotype was picked up many times. This chain connects TRBV7-2 to TRBJ2-1, with D hard to call. This CDR3 is 15 amino acids long. Per germline, CDR1 SGHTA and CDR2 FQGNSA. Trimming removed 2 bases at V and 5 bases at J, with 13 bases between. The CDR3 region is CASSLRTSRNNEQFF. In nucleotides, the CDR3 is TGTGCCAGCAGCTTACGGACGTCACGGAACAATGAGCAGTTCTTC.

This clonotype occurred many times. The rearrangement joins TRBV27 to TRBJ1-1, with 8 bases that match TRBD1. Trimming removed 7 bases from V and 0 bases from J; junction bases left unmatched: 13. The CDR3 is 17 residues long. Germline assignment: CDR1 MNHEY and CDR2 SMNVEV (reference sequence). For the CDR3, the DNA is TGTGCCAGCACGAAAACTTACGGGACAGGCTTGAACACTGAAGCTTTCTTT. The encoded protein is CASTKTYGTGLNTEAFF.

This clonotype was counted between two and nine times. V and J are TRBV20-1 and TRBJ2-3, with 9 nucleotides matching TRBD2. V lost 0 bases, J lost 3 bases, and 13 bases stayed unmatched. The CDR3 sequence is 18 residues long. Germline V gene sequence: CDR1 DFQATT, CDR2 SNEGSKA (reference sequence). The CDR3: CSARDPYLGGGATDTQYF. The CDR3 nucleotides are TGCAGTGCTAGAGACCCCTATCTGGGCGGGGGGGCGACAGATACGCAGTATTTT.

There are many counts of this clonotype. This chain uses TRBV5-1 with TRBJ2-1; TRBD1 matches 10 bases. CDR1 is SGHRS and CDR2 is YFSETQ in the germline V gene. V was pared by 3 bases and J by 10 bases, with 7 bases of the junction left unmatched. This CDR3 spans 14 amino acids. The CDR3 DNA reads TGCGCCAGCAGCTATGACAGGGGGCTGGGGGAGCAGTTCTTC. It yields the protein CASSYDRGLGEQFF.

This clonotype occurred a few times. The chain carries TRBV5-1 and TRBJ1-3, with D unclear. Between the trimmed V and J ends, which lost 2 bases and 0 bases, there was a span of 9 bases. The CDR3 consists of 15 residues. The germline V gene encodes CDR1 SGHRS and CDR2 YFSETQ. The CDR3 nucleotides are TGCGCCAGCAGCTTTGACGGAATCTCTGGAAACACCATATATTTT. It specifies CASSFDGISGNTIYF. The full variable domain, in which reference TRBV5-1 and TRBJ1-3 provide the parts outside the CDR3, is KAGVTQTPRYLIKTRGQQVTLSCSPISGHRSVSWYQQTPGQGLQFLFEYFSETQRNKGNFPGRFSGRQFSNSRSEMNVSTLELGDSALYLCASSFDGISGNTIYFGEGSWLTVV.

This clonotype was observed a few times. The V gene is TRBV4-3, the J gene TRBJ1-4, with a weak D call TRBD1 (5 bases). Germline lookup yields CDR1 LGHNA and CDR2 YSLEER. With 0 bases removed from V and 1 base from J, the gap between germline ends came to 12 bases. CDR3 length: 17 residues. The CDR3, as DNA: TGCGCCAGCAGCCAAGAAGGGGCAGGAAGAACTAATGAAAAACTGTTTTTT. Residues: CASSQEGAGRTNEKLFF.

This clonotype was detected many times. The chain is built from TRBV5-1 and TRBJ2-7; no firm D call. Deletions cut 1 base from V and 2 bases from J, with 10 bases between. The V gene's germline CDR1 is SGHRS and CDR2 YFSETQ. This CDR3 is 14 amino acids long. CDR3 region: CASSLQNSAYEQYF. The CDR3 nucleotides are TGCGCCAGCAGCTTGCAAAACAGCGCCTACGAGCAGTACTTC.

This rearrangement joins TRBV12-3 or TRBV12-4 to TRBJ2-1; D ambiguous. V dropped 5 bases and J dropped 3 bases, with 14 bases sitting between them. The CDR3 runs 15 residues. The CDR3 coding sequence is TGTGCCAGCAGTCTCAGGTACCCTTACTACAATGAGCAGTTCTTC. This encodes CASSLRYPYYNEQFF.

The gene calls are TRBV27 and TRBJ2-3, with D unclear. The germline V gene encodes CDR1 MNHEY and CDR2 SMNVEV (reference sequence). Trimming stripped 0 bases from V and 2 bases from J, with 9 bases between. The CDR3 has 15 residues. As DNA, the CDR3 is TGTGCCAGCAGTTTATCCCCGACCGACACAGATACGCAGTATTTT. It encodes CASSLSPTDTDTQYF.

This clonotype has more than one count but fewer than ten. The CDR3 reads CASSPPFGLAGRNNEQFF. The CDR3 nucleotides are TGTGCCAGCAGCCCCCCCTTCGGACTAGCGGGAAGGAACAATGAGCAGTTCTTC. V gene TRBV11-1 combines with J gene TRBJ2-1, with 12 bases matching TRBD2. Losses at the gene ends were 5 bases for V and 5 bases for J; bases not matched to a gene: 13. The CDR3 runs 18 residues. Germline V lookup: CDR1 SGHAT, CDR2 FQDESV (reference sequence).

This clonotype was recorded many times. The chain employs TRBV6-2 or TRBV6-3 and TRBJ2-2; possible D gene TRBD2, 5 bases. The CDR3 covers 16 residues. Deletions cut 0 bases from V and 4 bases from J, with 12 bases between. Looked up from germline, CDR1 is MNHEY and CDR2 is SVGEGT. The chain's CDR3 is CASSYSSWTPTGELFF. The DNA of the CDR3 is TGTGCCAGCAGTTACTCGAGTTGGACTCCCACCGGGGAGCTGTTTTTT.

This clonotype was detected ten times or more. This chain uses TRBV9 with TRBJ2-1; a weak D match, TRBD2 (5 bases). The CDR3 runs 14 residues. Trimming cost V 4 bases and J 5 bases, with 13 bases left between them. Germline lookup yields CDR1 SGDLS and CDR2 YYNGEE. CDR3 in amino acids: CASSQRWEHNEQFF. As DNA, the CDR3 is TGTGCCAGCAGCCAGAGGTGGGAGCACAATGAGCAGTTCTTC. Using reference TRBV9 and TRBJ2-1 for the parts outside the CDR3, the full variable domain is DSGVTQTPKHLITATGQRVTLRCSPRSGDLSVYWYQQSLDQGLQFLIQYYNGEERAKGNILERFSAQQFPDLHSELNLSSLELGDSALYFCASSQRWEHNEQFFGPGTRLTVL.